The subject of this entry is one T cell receptor (beta chain). It lacks a known antigen. Within one base of it there is no much larger clone, and no base qualities were kept. At the DNA level, this CDR3 is encoded by other sequences in the same sample as well. These data originate in a study of T cell changes during pregnancy in multiple sclerosis (dated by TCRdb to between 2018 and 2021). A note on the overall study: In women with multiple sclerosis, the researchers looked at how the T cell repertoire shifted as pregnancy progressed.

Library preparation was by the immunoSEQ multiplex PCR assay. TCRdb retrieved this table from immuneACCESS and kept in-frame rearrangements only. Not all clones are present; in checked studies, unresolved V genes account for under half, and no reason is known for the remainder. This sample gives about 100,000 clones in total; approximately 93% of them show up just once. Clones ranked in the top ten supply about 0.98% of the sample. Relative to germline, V is 3 bases shorter and J is 0 bases shorter, with 9 bases between their ends. The CDR3 covers 15 residues, taking in both the cysteine and the phenylalanine. The retained sequence is limited to the CDR3, 45 bases, with the frame set at the first base. CDR1 and CDR2 are read off the germline V gene (reference sequence) as MNHEY and SMNVEV.

The material sequenced was peripheral blood, taken after pregnancy. The chain links TRBV27 with TRBJ1-3, with no confidently assigned D gene. The origin of this receptor is a female donor with multiple sclerosis, enrolled in a pregnancy study. The CDR3 protein: CASSLRGPSGNTIYF. DNA sequence: TGTGCCAGCAGTTTGAGAGGCCCCTCTGGAAACACCATATATTTT.